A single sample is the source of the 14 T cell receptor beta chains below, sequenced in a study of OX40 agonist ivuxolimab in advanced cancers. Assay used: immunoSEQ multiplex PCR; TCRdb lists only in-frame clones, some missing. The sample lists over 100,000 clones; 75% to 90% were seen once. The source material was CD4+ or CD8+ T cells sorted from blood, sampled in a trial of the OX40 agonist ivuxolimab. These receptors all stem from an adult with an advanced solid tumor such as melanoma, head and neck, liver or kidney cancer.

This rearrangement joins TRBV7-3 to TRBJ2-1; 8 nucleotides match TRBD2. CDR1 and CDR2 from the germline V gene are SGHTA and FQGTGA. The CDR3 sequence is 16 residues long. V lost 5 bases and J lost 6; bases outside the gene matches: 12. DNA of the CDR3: TGTGCCAGCAGCCCGTCCGGGACTAGGAGCCGCAATGAGCAGTTCTTC. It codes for CASSPSGTRSRNEQFF.

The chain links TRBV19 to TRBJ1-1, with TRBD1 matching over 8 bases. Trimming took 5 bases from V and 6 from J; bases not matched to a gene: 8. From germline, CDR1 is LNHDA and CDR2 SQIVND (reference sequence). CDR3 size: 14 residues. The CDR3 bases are TGTGCCAGTAGTTACAGTATACAGGGGGCTGAAGCTTTCTTT. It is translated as CASSYSIQGAEAFF.

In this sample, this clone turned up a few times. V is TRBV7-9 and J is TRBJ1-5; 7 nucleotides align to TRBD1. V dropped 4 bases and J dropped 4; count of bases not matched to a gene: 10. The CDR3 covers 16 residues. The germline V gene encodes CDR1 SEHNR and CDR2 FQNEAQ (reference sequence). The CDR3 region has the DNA TGTGCCAGCAGCTCTCACTTAGACAGGGCTAATCAGCCCCAGCATTTT. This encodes CASSSHLDRANQPQHF.

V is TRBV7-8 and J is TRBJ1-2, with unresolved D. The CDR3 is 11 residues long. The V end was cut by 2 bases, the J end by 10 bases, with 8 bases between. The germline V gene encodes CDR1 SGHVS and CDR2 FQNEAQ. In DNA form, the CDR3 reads TGTGCCAGCAGCTTAAACGGCGTCTACACCTTC. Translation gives CASSLNGVYTF.

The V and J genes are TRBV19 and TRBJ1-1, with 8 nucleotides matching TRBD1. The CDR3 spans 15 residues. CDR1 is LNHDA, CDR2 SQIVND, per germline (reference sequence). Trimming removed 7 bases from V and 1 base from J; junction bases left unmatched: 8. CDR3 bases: TGTGCCAGTACTCCGTGGGGGACAGGGAACACTGAAGCTTTCTTT. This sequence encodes CASTPWGTGNTEAFF.

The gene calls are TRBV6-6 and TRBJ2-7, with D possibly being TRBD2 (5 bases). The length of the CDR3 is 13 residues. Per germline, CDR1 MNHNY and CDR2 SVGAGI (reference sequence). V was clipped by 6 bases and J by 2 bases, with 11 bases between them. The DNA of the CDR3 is TGTGCCAGCAGACCCCCGGGGACCTACGAGCAGTACTTC. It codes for CASRPPGTYEQYF.

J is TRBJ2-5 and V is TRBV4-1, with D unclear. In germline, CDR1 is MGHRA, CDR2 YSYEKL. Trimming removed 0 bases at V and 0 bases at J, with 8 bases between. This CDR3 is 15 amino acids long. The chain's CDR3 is CASSQDLRHQETQYF. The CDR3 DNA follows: TGCGCCAGCAGCCAAGATCTGAGGCACCAAGAGACCCAGTACTTC.

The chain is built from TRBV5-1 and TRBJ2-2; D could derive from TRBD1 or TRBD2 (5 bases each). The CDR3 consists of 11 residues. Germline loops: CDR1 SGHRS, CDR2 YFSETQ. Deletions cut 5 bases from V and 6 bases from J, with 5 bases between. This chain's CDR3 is CASRGAGELFF. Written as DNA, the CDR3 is TGCGCCAGCAGGGGGGCCGGGGAGCTGTTTTTT.

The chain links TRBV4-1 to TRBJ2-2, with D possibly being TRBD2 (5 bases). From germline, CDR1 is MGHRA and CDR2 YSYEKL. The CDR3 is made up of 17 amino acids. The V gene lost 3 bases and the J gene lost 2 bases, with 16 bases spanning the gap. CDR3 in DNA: TGCGCCAGCAGCCAGAGGGTAGTAGGGCTAAACACCGGGGAGCTGTTTTTT. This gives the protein CASSQRVVGLNTGELFF.

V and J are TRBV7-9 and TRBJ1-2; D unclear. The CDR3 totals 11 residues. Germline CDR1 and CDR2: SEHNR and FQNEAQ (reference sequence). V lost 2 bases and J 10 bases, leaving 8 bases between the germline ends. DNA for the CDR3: TGTGCCAGCAGCTTATTGGAGGACTACACCTTC. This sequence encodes CASSLLEDYTF.

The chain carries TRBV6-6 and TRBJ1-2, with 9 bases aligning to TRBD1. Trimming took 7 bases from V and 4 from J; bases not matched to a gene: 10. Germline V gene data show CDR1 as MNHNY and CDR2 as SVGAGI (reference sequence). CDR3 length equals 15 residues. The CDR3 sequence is CASKPQGANIYGYTF. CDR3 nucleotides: TGTGCCAGCAAACCACAGGGGGCTAACATCTATGGCTACACCTTC.

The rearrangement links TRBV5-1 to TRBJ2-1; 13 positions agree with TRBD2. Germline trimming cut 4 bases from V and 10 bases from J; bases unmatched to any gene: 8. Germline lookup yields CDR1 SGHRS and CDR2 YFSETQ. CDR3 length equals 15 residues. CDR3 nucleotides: TGCGCCAGCAGCCGAGGGACTAGCGGGGTAGAGGAGCAGTTCTTC. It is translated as CASSRGTSGVEEQFF. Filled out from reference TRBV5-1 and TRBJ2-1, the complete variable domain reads KAGVTQTPRYLIKTRGQQVTLSCSPISGHRSVSWYQQTPGQGLQFLFEYFSETQRNKGNFPGRFSGRQFSNSRSEMNVSTLELGDSALYLCASSRGTSGVEEQFFGPGTRLTVL.

CDR3 DNA sequence: TGTGCCAGCAGCTTAAACGCCGATAATGAAAAACTGTTTTTT. Amino acid sequence: CASSLNADNEKLFF. The genes are TRBV11-2 and TRBJ1-4; D remains ambiguous. The CDR3 consists of 14 residues. With 2 bases removed from V and 4 bases from J, the gap between germline ends came to 8 bases. Germline V lookup: CDR1 SGHAT, CDR2 FQNNGV.

The CDR3 reads CASSFQAGGLNSYNEQFF. The CDR3 DNA reads TGTGCCAGCAGCTTCCAAGCGGGGGGGCTTAACTCCTACAATGAGCAGTTCTTC. The rearrangement uses TRBV13 and TRBJ2-1; 10 positions match TRBD2. CDR3 size: 18 residues. Germline V CDR1 and CDR2: PRHDT, FYEKMQ (reference sequence). V was pared by 3 bases and J by 0 bases, with 8 bases of the junction left unmatched. The whole variable domain, filled in from reference TRBV13 and TRBJ2-1, reads AAGVIQSPRHLIKEKRETATLKCYPIPRHDTVYWYQQGPGQDPQFLISFYEKMQSDKGSIPDRFSAQQFSDYHSELNMSSLELGDSALYFCASSFQAGGLNSYNEQFFGPGTRLTVL.